A single TCR beta chain is shown here with its context. The antigen is unknown. CDR3 length: 14 amino acids. In germline, CDR1 is SGDLS, CDR2 YYNGEE. V lost 0 bases and J lost 4, with 10 bases in between. Time point meaning: week 5, during vaccination. The vaccine gave 300 ug of a 20-mer mutant IDH1 peptide subcutaneously per dose. This specimen belongs to a study of a mutant IDH1 vaccine in newly diagnosed glioma. The wider study: Each patient was administered eight vaccinations, scheduled in weeks 1, 3, 5, 7, 11, 15, 19 and 23. Beginning 4-6 weeks after radiotherapy alone, or with temozolomide cycles, vaccination took place. Treated patients comprised 62.5% males and around 40% females, mean age about 40 years. Most patients had received both radiotherapy and temozolomide, the prior options being radiotherapy, temozolomide, or both.

Method: immunoSEQ multiplex PCR; TCRdb's copy keeps in-frame clones and lacks some. Here the sample spans around 49,000 clones, over 75% being singletons. Specimen: PBMCs, collected from a glioma patient whose treatment included an IDH1 peptide vaccine. This TCR was sampled from a man aged 50 or older with glioma. This chain links TRBV9 with TRBJ1-1; D is perhaps TRBD1 (6 bases). The CDR3 spells CASSVEEGVTEAFF. The DNA for the CDR3 is TGTGCCAGCAGCGTAGAGGAGGGGGTCACTGAAGCTTTCTTT.